The following is a T cell receptor (beta chain) sequence with its context. The antigen remains unidentified. The data derive from a study of vaccination and CD4 T cells after COVID-19. Study-level background: Cells were stimulated with overlapping spike peptide pools from SARS-CoV-2, HCoV-NL63, HCoV-OC43 and HCoV-229E.

Treatment noted: roughly ten-day PBMC culture with coronavirus spike peptide pools or control peptides (ViraFEST assay). An Oncomine TCR Beta short-read assay was used to sequence the DNA from cultured CD4+ T cells. TCRdb analysed the PCR reads with MiXCR anew, one entry per CDR3 protein. The sample contains under 15,000 distinct CDR3 sequences, roughly half of which appear only once. V gave up 4 bases and J gave up 1 base, with 14 bases separating them. The CDR3 has 15 amino acids. The germline CDR1 and CDR2 sequences are SGHRS and YFSETQ. Sequenced material: CD4+ T cells from blood, cultured in vitro. The receptor was derived from a human donor who had recovered from COVID-19. The chain has TRBV5-1 and TRBJ1-1; D remains ambiguous. CDR3 protein: CASSPQTPENTEAFF. CDR3 nucleotide sequence: TGCGCCAGCAGCCCACAGACACCGGAGAACACTGAAGCTTTCTTT.